These 18 T cell receptor beta chains were all obtained from the same sample, sequenced in a study of T-cell memory formation after mild COVID-19. A single record per CDR3 protein comes from TCRdb applying MiXCR to the 5' RACE reads. The sample lists hundreds of thousands of distinct CDR3 sequences, roughly a fifth occurring once. Material for sequencing was PBMCs or a T cell subset sorted from them (not recorded which). These receptors were collected from a man aged 18-30 years who had mild COVID-19 (a few samples of this study predate the infection). Cell type and time point are not known.

This clonotype has just a few counts. The genes are TRBV20-1 and TRBJ1-2; D possibly corresponds to TRBD1 (5 bases). The germline V and J ends were trimmed by 3 bases and 3 bases, with 11 bases remaining between them. In germline, CDR1 is DFQATT, CDR2 SNEGSKA (reference sequence). This CDR3 is 13 amino acids long. The CDR3 nucleotides read TGCAGTGCTAGCCGGCAGGGAGACTATGGCTACACCTTC. Protein product: CSASRQGDYGYTF.

The gene calls are TRBV2 and TRBJ1-2; 7 bases match TRBD1. The germline V gene encodes CDR1 SNHLY and CDR2 FYNNEI. J lost 2 bases, V lost 3 bases, and 3 bases had no gene match. This CDR3 is 14 amino acids long. The CDR3 here is CASSDTGVNYGYTF. In DNA, the CDR3 is TGTGCCAGCAGTGACACAGGGGTAAACTATGGCTACACCTTC.

V and J are TRBV18 and TRBJ2-1, with D possibly TRBD1 on 6 matching bases. The CDR3 length is 15 residues. The germline V and J ends were trimmed by 1 base and 0 bases, with 7 bases remaining between them. The V gene's germline CDR1 is KGHSH and CDR2 LQKENI. CDR3 amino acids: CASSPLGASYNEQFF. As DNA, the CDR3 is TGTGCCAGCTCACCACTGGGGGCCTCCTACAATGAGCAGTTCTTC.

This clonotype has a count of ten or more. The CDR3 is CASSLKPGSVTGELFF. CDR3 sequence (DNA): TGTGCCAGCAGCTTAAAGCCCGGCTCGGTCACCGGGGAGCTGTTTTTT. V usage is TRBV7-2 and J usage is TRBJ2-2, with D unclear. Germline assignment: CDR1 SGHTA and CDR2 FQGNSA. V lost 2 bases to trimming and J lost 4 bases, with 14 bases between them. The CDR3 has 16 amino acids.

This chain connects TRBV12-2 to TRBJ2-4; the table gives TRBD2 as D, unverified against the DNA. TRBV12-2 constitutes a pseudogene. This CDR3 spans 13 amino acids. As DNA, the CDR3 is TGTGCAAGTCGCTTAGCGATGGTCGACGGGCGGGACTTC. It is translated as CASRLAMVDGRDF.

This clonotype appeared a few times. The chain uses TRBV7-2 and TRBJ2-5, with 7 bases that match TRBD1. Germline V gene lookup returns CDR1 SGHTA and CDR2 FQGNSA. V dropped 2 bases and J dropped 3; count of bases not matched to a gene: 3. The CDR3 has 14 amino acids. The CDR3 here is CASSLSTGEETQYF. As DNA, the CDR3 is TGTGCCAGCAGCTTAAGTACAGGGGAAGAGACCCAGTACTTC.

CDR3 in DNA: TGCGCCAGCAGCTTGGCGGGGGGCCCCAATTCACCCCTCCACTTT. Protein product: CASSLAGGPNSPLHF. V and J are TRBV5-1 and TRBJ1-6; maybe TRBD1 (6 bases). Germline-derived CDR1 and CDR2 are SGHRS and YFSETQ. The CDR3 is 15 amino acids. Between the trimmed V and J ends, which lost 0 bases and 7 bases, there was a span of 11 bases.

The V and J genes are TRBV18 and TRBJ2-7; D is tentatively TRBD1 or TRBD2 (5 bases each). The CDR3 length is 13 residues. V lost 3 bases to trimming and J lost 5 bases, with 11 bases between them. Germline CDR1 is KGHSH and CDR2 is LQKENI. The chain's CDR3 is CASSPTGTHEQYV. Here the CDR3 DNA reads TGTGCCAGCTCACCCACTGGGACCCACGAGCAGTACGTC.

The table lists this clonotype with many counts. The chain uses TRBV5-5 and TRBJ2-4; D gene uncertain. V gave up 0 bases and J gave up 0 bases, with 4 bases separating them. The CDR3 spans 14 residues. The germline V gene encodes CDR1 SGHKS and CDR2 YYEKEE (reference sequence). DNA of the CDR3: TGTGCCAGCAGCTTGGGTGTAGCCAAAAACATTCAGTACTTC. This codes for CASSLGVAKNIQYF.

This clonotype was detected a few times. The chain carries TRBV7-6 and TRBJ1-2; TRBD1 agrees at 7 bases. Unmatched junction bases numbered 8, after V lost 4 bases and J lost 6 bases. Germline CDR1 SGHVS, CDR2 FNYEAQ. This CDR3 is built from 14 residues. CDR3 amino acids: CASSSPGRGDGYTF. The CDR3 coding sequence is TGTGCCAGCAGCTCCCCCGGCAGGGGGGATGGCTACACCTTC.

The rearrangement joins TRBV19 to TRBJ1-5; no definite D call. V gave up 4 bases and J gave up 2 bases, with 12 bases separating them. This CDR3 spans 15 amino acids. The V gene's germline CDR1 is LNHDA and CDR2 SQIVND (reference sequence). CDR3 bases: TGTGCCAGTAGTAAGTCCGCCTCGGGCAATCAGCCCCAGCATTTT. Its translation: CASSKSASGNQPQHF. The whole variable domain, filled in from reference TRBV19 and TRBJ1-5, reads DGGITQSPKYLFRKEGQNVTLSCEQNLNHDAMYWYRQDPGQGLRLIYYSQIVNDFQKGDIAEGYSVSREKKESFPLTVTSAQKNPTAFYLCASSKSASGNQPQHFGDGTRLSIL.

This chain joins TRBV7-9 and TRBJ1-6; possibly TRBD1 for D (5 bases). Germline values: CDR1 SEHNR, CDR2 FQNEAQ (reference sequence). The CDR3 is 13 residues long. The V gene lost 3 bases and the J gene lost 13 bases, with 13 bases spanning the gap. Here the CDR3 DNA reads TGTGCCAGCAGCTTCGGAACAGGTTACCCCCTCCACTTT. It specifies CASSFGTGYPLHF.

The chain joins TRBV6-5 to TRBJ2-7; D is uncertain. There are 14 residues in the CDR3. V was clipped by 0 bases and J by 5 bases, with 11 bases between them. Germline V gene data show CDR1 as MNHEY and CDR2 as SVGAGI. The CDR3: CASSYSQVTDEQYF. For the CDR3, the DNA is TGTGCCAGCAGTTACTCCCAGGTAACTGACGAGCAGTACTTC.

This clonotype occurred a few times. The genes are TRBV7-9 and TRBJ1-6, with D tentatively TRBD1 (5 bases). V was trimmed by 3 bases and J by 5 bases, leaving 11 bases between them. This CDR3 spans 15 amino acids. CDR1 is SEHNR, CDR2 FQNEAQ, per germline (reference sequence). CDR3 region: CASSLGTADNSPLHF. The CDR3 nucleotides are TGTGCCAGCAGCTTGGGGACGGCGGATAATTCACCCCTCCACTTT.

The chain has TRBV6-5 and TRBJ2-2, with D uncertain. The germline gives CDR1 MNHEY, CDR2 SVGAGI. The CDR3 covers 17 residues. Between the trimmed V and J ends, which lost 6 bases and 4 bases, there was a span of 21 bases. CDR3 in amino acids: CASSPRFVARPTGELFF. The CDR3 bases are TGTGCCAGCAGCCCTCGGTTCGTTGCGAGGCCCACCGGGGAGCTGTTTTTT.

The chain links TRBV7-9 to TRBJ2-3; the D gene is possibly TRBD2 (6 bases). Trimming left V 4 bases short and J 1 base short, with 9 bases between. Germline values: CDR1 SEHNR, CDR2 FQNEAQ (reference sequence). The CDR3 loop spans 14 amino acids. The CDR3 DNA is TGTGCCAGCAGCTGGGGGGTAGGCACAGATACGCAGTATTTT. This encodes CASSWGVGTDTQYF.

This clonotype was detected only a few times. V gene TRBV7-9 combines with J gene TRBJ2-7; tentative D call: TRBD2 (5 bases). Looked up from germline, CDR1 is SEHNR and CDR2 is FQNEAQ (reference sequence). The CDR3 is made up of 14 amino acids. Trimming pared 5 bases from V and 5 bases from J, leaving 16 bases between. CDR3 protein: CASSPREGFNEQYV. CDR3 nucleotide sequence: TGTGCCAGCAGCCCCCGGGAAGGGTTCAACGAGCAGTACGTC.

The chain is built from TRBV7-9 and TRBJ2-5, with D tentatively TRBD1 (5 bases). CDR3 length: 15 residues. V lost 5 bases, J lost 4 bases, and 17 bases lay in between. CDR1 is SEHNR, CDR2 FQNEAQ, per germline (reference sequence). The CDR3 protein is CASSPLAWGGETQYF. For the CDR3, the DNA is TGTGCCAGCAGCCCGCTGGCGTGGGGCGGAGAGACCCAGTACTTC.